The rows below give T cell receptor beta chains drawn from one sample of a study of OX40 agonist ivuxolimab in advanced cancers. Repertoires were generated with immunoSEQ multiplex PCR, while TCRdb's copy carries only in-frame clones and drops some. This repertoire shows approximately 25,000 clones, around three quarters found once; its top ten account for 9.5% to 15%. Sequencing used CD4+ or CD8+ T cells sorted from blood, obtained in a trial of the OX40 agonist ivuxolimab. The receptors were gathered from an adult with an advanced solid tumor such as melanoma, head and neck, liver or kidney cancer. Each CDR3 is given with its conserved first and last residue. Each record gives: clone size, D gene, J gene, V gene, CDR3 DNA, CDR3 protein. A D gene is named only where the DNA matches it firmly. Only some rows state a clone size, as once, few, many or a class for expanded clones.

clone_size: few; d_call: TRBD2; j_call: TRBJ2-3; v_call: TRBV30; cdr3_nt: TGTGCCTGGAGTTTAGCGGGGCGCACAGATACGCAGTATTTT; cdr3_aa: CAWSLAGRTDTQYF
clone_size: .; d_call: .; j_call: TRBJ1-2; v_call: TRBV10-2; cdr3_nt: TGCGCCAGCGCTCCGGGTTTGTGGAACTATGGCTACACCTTC; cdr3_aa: CASAPGLWNYGYTF
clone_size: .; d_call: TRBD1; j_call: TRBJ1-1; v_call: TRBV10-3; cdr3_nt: TGTGCCACCGGACAGGGGGCAGACACTGAAGCTTTCTTT; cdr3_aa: CATGQGADTEAFF
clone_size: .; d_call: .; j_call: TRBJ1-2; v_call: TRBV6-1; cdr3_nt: TGTGCCAGCAGTGACCGTCCGACAGTTCGGATGAACTATGGCTACACCTTC; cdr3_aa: CASSDRPTVRMNYGYTF
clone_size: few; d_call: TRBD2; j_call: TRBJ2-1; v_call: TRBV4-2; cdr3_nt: TGTGCCAGCAGCCAAGATAGTATACTAGGGACTAGCGGGGCCTGGAGCTCCTACAATGAGCAGTTCTTC; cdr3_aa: CASSQDSILGTSGAWSSYNEQFF
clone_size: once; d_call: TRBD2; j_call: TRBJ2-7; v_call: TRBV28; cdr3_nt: TGTGCCAGCAGTTTCCGGGGGGGCGAGCAGTACTTC; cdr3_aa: CASSFRGGEQYF
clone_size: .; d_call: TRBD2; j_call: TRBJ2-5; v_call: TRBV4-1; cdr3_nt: TGCGCCAGCAGCCCACTAGCGGGGGAAGAGACCCAGTACTTC; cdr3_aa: CASSPLAGEETQYF
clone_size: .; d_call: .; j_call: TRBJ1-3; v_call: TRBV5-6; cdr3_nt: TGTGCCGGCAGCTTGGTCCAGGGAAACACCATATATTTT; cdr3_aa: CAGSLVQGNTIYF
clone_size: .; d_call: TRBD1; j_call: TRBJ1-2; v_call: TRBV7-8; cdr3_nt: TGTGCCAGCAGCTTAGTACAGGGGGCAATAGGTGGCTACACCTTC; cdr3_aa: CASSLVQGAIGGYTF
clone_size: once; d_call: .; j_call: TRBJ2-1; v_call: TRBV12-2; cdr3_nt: TGTGCAAGTCGCTCGACCAGGGACAAGGGGCACAATGAGCAGTTCTTC; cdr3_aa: CASRSTRDKGHNEQFF
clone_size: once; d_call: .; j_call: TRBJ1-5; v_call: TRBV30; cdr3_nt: TGTGCCTGGAGTGTACGGTCTGGGAATCAGCCCCAGCATTTT; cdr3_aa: CAWSVRSGNQPQHF
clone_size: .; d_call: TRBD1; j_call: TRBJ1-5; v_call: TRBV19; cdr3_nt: TGTGCCAGTAGTCAAACAGGGGGAAATCAGCCCCAGCATTTT; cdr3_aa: CASSQTGGNQPQHF
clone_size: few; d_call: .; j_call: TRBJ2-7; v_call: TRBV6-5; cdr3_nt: TGTGCCAGCAGTCCTAGCGAGTACGAGCAGTACTTC; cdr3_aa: CASSPSEYEQYF
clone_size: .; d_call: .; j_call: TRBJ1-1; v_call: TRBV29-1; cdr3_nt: TGCAGCGTTGATTTTACGGGGGGGCCGAACACTGAAGCTTTCTTT; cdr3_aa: CSVDFTGGPNTEAFF
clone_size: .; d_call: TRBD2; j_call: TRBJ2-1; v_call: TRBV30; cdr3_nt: TGTGCCTGGAGTCAAGGACTAGTTGGTGAGCAGTTCTTC; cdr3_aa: CAWSQGLVGEQFF
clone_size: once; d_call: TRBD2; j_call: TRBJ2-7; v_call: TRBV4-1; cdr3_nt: TGCGCCAGCAGCCCGCTAGCGGGGGTGCACGAGCAGTACTTC; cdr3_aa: CASSPLAGVHEQYF
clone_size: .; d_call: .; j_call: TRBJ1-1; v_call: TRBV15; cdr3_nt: TGTGCCACCAGCCCCCCGGGCCTTGGTATGAACACTGAAGCTTTCTTT; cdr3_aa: CATSPPGLGMNTEAFF
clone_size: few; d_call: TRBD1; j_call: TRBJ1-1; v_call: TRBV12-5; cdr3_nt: TGTGCTAGTGGAACCGGACAGGGGAACACTGAAGCTTTCTTT; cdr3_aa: CASGTGQGNTEAFF
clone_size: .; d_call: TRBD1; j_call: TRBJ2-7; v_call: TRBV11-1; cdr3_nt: TGTGCCAGCAGCAGAGGAGGACAGGAGGTCTACGAGCAGTACTTC; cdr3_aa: CASSRGGQEVYEQYF
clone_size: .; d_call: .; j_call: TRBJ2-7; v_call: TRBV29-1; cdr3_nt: TGCAGCGTTGATTCCGGGCAGAGCAGCTCCTACGAGCAGTACTTC; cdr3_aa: CSVDSGQSSSYEQYF
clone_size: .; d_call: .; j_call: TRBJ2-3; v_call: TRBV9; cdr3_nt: TGTGCCAGCAGCCCAGCGATAGGCACAGATACGCAGTATTTT; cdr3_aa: CASSPAIGTDTQYF
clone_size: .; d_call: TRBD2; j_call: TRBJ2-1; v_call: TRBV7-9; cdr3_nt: TGTGCCAGCAGCCCTGGACTAGCCTATGAGCAGTTCTTC; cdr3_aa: CASSPGLAYEQFF
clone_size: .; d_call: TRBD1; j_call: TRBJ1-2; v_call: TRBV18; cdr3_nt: TGTGCCACCCTCCCCTCAGGAGGGGGCGAGGGCTACACCTTC; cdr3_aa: CATLPSGGGEGYTF
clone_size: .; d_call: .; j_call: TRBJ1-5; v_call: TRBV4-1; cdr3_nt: TGCGCCAGCAGCCAAGCGGGAGACGTTGGGCAGCCCCAGCATTTT; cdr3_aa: CASSQAGDVGQPQHF